This TCR beta chain was found in a study of cytomegalovirus exposure and HLA in healthy donors. Study-wide points: Roughly uniform depth of sequencing across donors was assumed in presence/absence analyses. Cytomegalovirus association was listed for 164 TCR beta chains.

This CDR3 has 10 residues. The germline V gene has CDR1 SQVTM and CDR2 ANQGSEA. Trimming removed 5 bases at V and 6 bases at J, with 6 bases between. The donors, nominally healthy at sampling, likely had unrecorded immune exposures. A multiplex PCR was run with 60 Vbeta primers and 13 Jbeta primers. Clones were read by immunoSEQ multiplex PCR, and TCRdb kept only the in-frame ones, dropping some. In the table there are about 98,000 clones, 70% to 80% of which are singletons. A word on this clone: Its antigen is unknown.

The sequenced sample was PBMCs. The chain combines TRBV29-1 with TRBJ2-3; the D is unclear. The receptor's source is a male donor in good health and CMV-seropositive. DNA for the CDR3: TGCAGCGTTTACTCGGATACGCAGTATTTT. This gives the protein CSVYSDTQYF.